This T cell receptor (beta chain) was found in a study of human T cells and chemical hapten exposure. Study summary: Patch tests containing 0.01% DPC, applied to the upper back, were read at 6 days. TCR yields per sample varied mostly from small pooled library volume differences.

Original data processing: Across samples, TCR counts had a median of roughly 98,000 and ranged from about 23,224 to 700,000. TCRdb re-derived calls from the RACE reads in MiXCR, one entry per CDR3 protein. The V and J calls were determined by TCRdb, not by the authors. The top ten clones hold around 6% of a sample with 30,000 or so distinct CDR3 sequences, 5.8% of them seen once. Germline loops: CDR1 SGHAT, CDR2 FQNNGV. After removal of 4 bases from V and 8 bases from J, the junction contained 12 bases not matched to a gene. The CDR3 is 17 residues long. Only a few counts were recorded for this clonotype. The time point was: patch test 3, about 24 weeks after DPC sensitization. As for treatment: therapeutic diphenylcyclopropenone sensitization with weekly scalp DPC.

The chain links TRBV11-2 to TRBJ2-1; 12 bases are a match to TRBD2. Specimen: whole blood, collected in connection with sensitization to the hapten diphenylcyclopropenone (DPC). The TCR comes from a man under 40 with alopecia areata. Some clones in this sample may be carry-over from other donors' samples. The CDR3 reads CASSSIALAGGIHEQFF. The DNA of the CDR3 is TGTGCCAGCAGCTCGATAGCCCTAGCGGGAGGGATCCATGAGCAGTTCTTC.